The 13 T cell receptor beta chains below all came from one sample that was sequenced in a study of glioma-infiltrating T cells (dated by TCRdb to about 2016). The sample was run on an Illumina MiSeq. The iRepertoire nested amplicon-rescue multiplex PCR (arm-PCR) platform was used to amplify TCR alpha and beta CDR3 regions from RNA. Using fastp trimming at Q25 and MiXCR clonotype assembly, TCRdb reanalyzed the public sequencing data and kept in-frame beta chains. Identical CDR3 proteins give one entry, which carries the most common genes and DNA. The sample table shows about 380,000 distinct CDR3 sequences, and 41% are seen once. The ten largest account for 12% of the sample. The source material was glioma tissue, nonneoplastic brain tissue, or PBMCs (not recorded which). The receptor set was obtained from a human donor with low-grade glioma or glioblastoma, undergoing nonglioma brain surgery, or in good health (not recorded which).

The gene calls are TRBV13 and TRBJ2-3; D is possibly TRBD1 or TRBD2 (5 bases each). CDR3 length: 16 amino acids. The V and J ends lost 4 bases and 0 bases respectively, with 14 bases between them. CDR1 PRHDT and CDR2 FYEKMQ come from the germline V gene (reference sequence). The CDR3 DNA sequence: TGTGCCAGCAGCTCACGGGGCGGCGGCAGCACAGATACGCAGTATTTT. This codes for CASSSRGGGSTDTQYF. Looking up the rest from reference TRBV13 and TRBJ2-3 gives the full variable domain: AAGVIQSPRHLIKEKRETATLKCYPIPRHDTVYWYQQGPGQDPQFLISFYEKMQSDKGSIPDRFSAQQFSDYHSELNMSSLELGDSALYFCASSSRGGGSTDTQYFGPGTRLTVL.

There are many counts of this clonotype. The CDR3 protein is CASSVGTYEQYF. The CDR3 DNA reads TGTGCCAGCAGTGTCGGGACCTACGAGCAGTACTTC. The V and J genes are TRBV28 and TRBJ2-7; a weak D match, TRBD2 (5 bases). The CDR3 runs to 12 residues. The V end lost 5 bases, the J end lost 2 bases, and 7 bases lay between the germline ends. Germline CDR1 reads MDHEN; CDR2 reads SYDVKM. Together with reference TRBV28 and TRBJ2-7, the CDR3 gives the full variable domain: DVKVTQSSRYLVKRTGEKVFLECVQDMDHENMFWYRQDPGLGLRLIYFSYDVKMKEKGDIPEGYSVSREKKERFSLILESASTNQTSMYLCASSVGTYEQYFGPGTRLTVT.

The CDR3 bases are TGCAGTGCTATCCCTAGCGGCCTCTCCTACGAGCAGTACTTC. Its protein product is CSAIPSGLSYEQYF. The chain is built from TRBV20-1 and TRBJ2-7, with TRBD2 identical over 7 bases. The CDR3 is made up of 14 amino acids. The ends lost 4 bases at V and 0 bases at J; junction bases unmatched: 6. The germline CDR1 and CDR2 sequences are DFQATT and SNEGSKA (reference sequence).

The chain carries TRBV6-2 or TRBV6-3 and TRBJ2-7; 11 positions match TRBD2. CDR1 is MNHEY, CDR2 SVGEGT, per germline. Trimming removed 4 bases from V and 3 bases from J; junction bases left unmatched: 8. CDR3 length: 16 residues. CDR3 sequence (DNA): TGTGCCAGCAGTTTCGCCTGGACTAGCGGGTTCTACGAGCAGTACTTC. It is translated as CASSFAWTSGFYEQYF.

V is TRBV20-1 and J is TRBJ1-4; 7 nucleotides align to TRBD1. After removal of 0 bases from V and 7 bases from J, the junction contained 17 bases not matched to a gene. In germline, CDR1 is DFQATT, CDR2 SNEGSKA (reference sequence). This CDR3 spans 18 amino acids. The chain's CDR3 is CSARDRNDRERGSEKLFF. In DNA, the CDR3 is TGCAGTGCTAGAGATCGGAACGACAGGGAAAGGGGTAGTGAAAAACTGTTTTTT.

This clonotype was found many times. The chain is built from TRBV27 and TRBJ2-1; D is unresolved. This CDR3 is 16 amino acids long. Germline loops: CDR1 MNHEY, CDR2 SMNVEV (reference sequence). V lost 3 bases and J lost 0, with 12 bases in between. The CDR3 bases are TGTGCCAGCAGTTTCACTCGAGGTAGCTCCTACAATGAGCAGTTCTTC. Translated: CASSFTRGSSYNEQFF.

This clonotype was detected once. This may be a read error, as it is one base from a much larger clone. This chain uses TRBV6-2 or TRBV6-3 with TRBJ1-1; D is unclear. In germline, CDR1 is MNHEY, CDR2 SVGEGT. V lost 5 bases, J lost 3 bases, and 7 bases lay in between. The CDR3 is made up of 12 amino acids. The CDR3 DNA sequence: TGTGCCAGCAGTCACCCGGACACTGAAGCTTTCTTT. Residues: CASSHPDTEAFF.

The V call is TRBV5-4, the J call TRBJ2-5; 7 bases match TRBD1. Germline V gene sequence: CDR1 SGHNT, CDR2 YYREEE (reference sequence). The CDR3 covers 14 residues. V trimming: 2 bases; J trimming: 7 bases; junction bases outside the gene matches: 8. The CDR3 bases are TGTGCCAGCAGCTTAGAGGTACAGGGGTCGACCCAGTACTTC. It yields the protein CASSLEVQGSTQYF.

This chain uses TRBV25-1 with TRBJ1-3; 7 bases agree with TRBD1. V lost 4 bases to trimming and J lost 2 bases; unmatched junction nucleotides: 5. In germline, CDR1 is MGHDK, CDR2 SYGVNS. The length of the CDR3 is 15 residues. DNA of the CDR3: TGTGCCAGCAGTGCAGGGGGGGATGCTGGAAACACCATATATTTT. Amino acids: CASSAGGDAGNTIYF. The entire variable domain, with the rest obtained from reference TRBV25-1 and TRBJ1-3, is as follows: EADIYQTPRYLVIGTGKKITLECSQTMGHDKMYWYQQDPGMELHLIHYSYGVNSTEKGDLSSESTVSRIRTEHFPLTLESARPSHTSQYLCASSAGGDAGNTIYFGEGSWLTVV.

In DNA, the CDR3 is TGTGCCAGCACCCAAGGGGGGCTGTACACCGGGGAGCTGTTTTTT. This translates into CASTQGGLYTGELFF. The V and J genes are TRBV7-9 and TRBJ2-2, with D perhaps matching TRBD1 or TRBD2 (6 bases each). The germline V gene encodes CDR1 SEHNR and CDR2 FQNEAQ (reference sequence). The germline V and J ends were trimmed by 7 bases and 3 bases, with 15 bases remaining between them. There are 15 residues in the CDR3.

The V and J genes are TRBV27 and TRBJ1-2; 7 bases align to TRBD1. Germline CDR1 MNHEY, CDR2 SMNVEV (reference sequence). The CDR3 consists of 17 residues. The ends lost 4 bases at V and 4 bases at J; junction bases unmatched: 15. The CDR3 DNA reads as TGTGCCAGCAGTTATGCGACCAACAGGGGAGGAGGCTATGGCTACACCTTC. Its translation is CASSYATNRGGGYGYTF.

The chain recombines TRBV29-1 with TRBJ1-2; D call uncertain. The CDR3 consists of 13 residues. Germline V gene sequence: CDR1 SQVTM, CDR2 ANQGSEA. V was clipped by 6 bases and J by 5 bases, with 16 bases between them. The DNA for the CDR3 is TGCAGCGTGGAGAGCCGGTCAGCGTATGGCTACACCTTC. Its protein product is CSVESRSAYGYTF.

V usage is TRBV5-4 and J usage is TRBJ2-7, with TRBD2 matching over 10 bases. CDR1 and CDR2 from the germline V gene are SGHNT and YYREEE (reference sequence). The length of the CDR3 is 15 residues. V gave up 4 bases and J gave up 2 bases; unmatched junction bases: 6. The CDR3 DNA follows: TGTGCCAGCAGCAAGGGACTAGCGCCAGCCTACGAGCAGTACTTC. Amino acid sequence: CASSKGLAPAYEQYF.